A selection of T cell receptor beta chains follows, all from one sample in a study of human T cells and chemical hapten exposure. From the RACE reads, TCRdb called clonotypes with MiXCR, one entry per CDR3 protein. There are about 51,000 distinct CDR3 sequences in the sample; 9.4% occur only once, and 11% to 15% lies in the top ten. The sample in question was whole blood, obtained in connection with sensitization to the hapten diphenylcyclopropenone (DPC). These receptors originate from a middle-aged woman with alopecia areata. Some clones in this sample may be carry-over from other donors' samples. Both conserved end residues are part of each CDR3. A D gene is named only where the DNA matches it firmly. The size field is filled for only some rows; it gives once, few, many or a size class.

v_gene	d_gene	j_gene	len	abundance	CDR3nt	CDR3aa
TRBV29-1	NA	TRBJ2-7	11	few	TGCAGCGTAGGCGGATCCTACGAGCAGTACTTC	CSVGGSYEQYF
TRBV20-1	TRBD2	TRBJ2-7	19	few	TGCAGTGCTCCCCATGGATCGGGACTAGCGTTTCTGTCCTCCTACGAGCAGTACTTC	CSAPHGSGLAFLSSYEQYF
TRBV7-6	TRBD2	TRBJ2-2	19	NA	TGTGCCAGCAGCCATCCCCCGGCAGGACTAGCGGGGGCCACCGGGGAGCTGTTTTTT	CASSHPPAGLAGATGELFF
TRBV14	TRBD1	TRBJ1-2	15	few	TGTGCCAGCAGCCATTCCGGGACAGCATTCTATGGCTACACCTTC	CASSHSGTAFYGYTF
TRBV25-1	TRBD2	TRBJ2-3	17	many	TGTGCCAGCAGTGAACCCGGGCCTAGCGGGGGAGGAGATACGCAGTATTTT	CASSEPGPSGGGDTQYF
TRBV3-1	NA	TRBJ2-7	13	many	TGTGCCAGCAGCCAAGTCGCAGGGAATGAGCAGTACTTC	CASSQVAGNEQYF
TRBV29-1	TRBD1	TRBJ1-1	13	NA	TGCAGCGTGGGACAGAGCGCTTACACTGAAGCTTTCTTT	CSVGQSAYTEAFF
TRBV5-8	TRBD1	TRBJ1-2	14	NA	TGTGCCAGCAGCTTGCAGGGGGCCGCCTATGGCTACACCTTC	CASSLQGAAYGYTF
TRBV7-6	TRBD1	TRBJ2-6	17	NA	TGTGCCAGCAGTGTGGGACAGGGGCAGGCTGGGGCCAACGTCCTGACTTTC	CASSVGQGQAGANVLTF
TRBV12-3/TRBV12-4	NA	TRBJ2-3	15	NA	TGTGCCAGCTCACTGAACTACCCTAGCACAGATACGCAGTATTTT	CASSLNYPSTDTQYF
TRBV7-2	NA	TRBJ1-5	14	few	TGTGCCAGCAGCTCAGGACAGCTCAATCAGCCCCAGCATTTT	CASSSGQLNQPQHF
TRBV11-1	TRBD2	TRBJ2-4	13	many	TGTGCCAGCAGCTTCGGACTAGAGAACATTCAGTACTTC	CASSFGLENIQYF
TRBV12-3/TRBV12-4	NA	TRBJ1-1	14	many	TGTGCCAGCAGTTTTTCGGGCCCGGGGACTGAAGCTTTCTTT	CASSFSGPGTEAFF
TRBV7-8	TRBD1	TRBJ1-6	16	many	TGTGCCAGCAGCTTCTTTGCCAGGGGGCCGAATTCACCCCTCCACTTT	CASSFFARGPNSPLHF
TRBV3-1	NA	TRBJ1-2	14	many	TGTGCCAGCAGCCGTAACAGGGTAAATCGGGGTTACACCTTC	CASSRNRVNRGYTF
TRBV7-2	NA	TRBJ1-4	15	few	TGTGCCAGCAGCTTAGCGACGGGGCAGGCTGAAAAACTGTTTTTT	CASSLATGQAEKLFF
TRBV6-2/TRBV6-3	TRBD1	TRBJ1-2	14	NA	TGTGCCAGCAGACCAGGACAGGGATATTATGGCTACACCTTC	CASRPGQGYYGYTF
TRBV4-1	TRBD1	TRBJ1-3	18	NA	TGCGCCAGCAGCCAAGATCCCCGGACAGGGGGCTACGGAAACACCATATATTTT	CASSQDPRTGGYGNTIYF
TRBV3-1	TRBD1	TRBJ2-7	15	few	TGTGCCAGCAGCCGCGCCGGGACAGGGACCCACGAGCAGTACTTC	CASSRAGTGTHEQYF
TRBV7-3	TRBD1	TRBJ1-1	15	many	TGTGCCAGCAGCTTCCCAGACAGGGGAGAGACTGAAGCTTTCTTT	CASSFPDRGETEAFF
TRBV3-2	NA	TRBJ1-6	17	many	TGTGCCAGCAGCCAAGAGGCGGCAGGGGAAACCCATTCACCCCTCCACTTT	CASSQEAAGETHSPLHF
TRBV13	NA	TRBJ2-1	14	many	TGTGCCAGCAGCTTCGAAGGGGGAGGGGATGAGCAGTTCTTC	CASSFEGGGDEQFF
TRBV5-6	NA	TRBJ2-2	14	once	TGTGCCAGCAGCTACGACAGTAACACCGGGGAGCTGTTTTTT	CASSYDSNTGELFF
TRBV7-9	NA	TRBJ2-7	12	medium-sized	TGTGCCAGCAGCCGAGGGACCTACGAGCAGTACTTC	CASSRGTYEQYF
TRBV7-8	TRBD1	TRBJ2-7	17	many	TGTGCCAGCAGCGTGGGACAGGACCTAAGCCCATCCTACGAGCAGTACTTC	CASSVGQDLSPSYEQYF
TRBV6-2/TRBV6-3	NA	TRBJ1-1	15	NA	TGTGCCAGCAGTTACCTTGAGACGATGAACACTGAAGCTTTCTTT	CASSYLETMNTEAFF
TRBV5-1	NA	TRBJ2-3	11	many	TGCGCCAGCAGCTTGTATGATACGCAGTATTTT	CASSLYDTQYF
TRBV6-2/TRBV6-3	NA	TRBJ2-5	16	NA	TGTGCCAGCAGTGACCGGCCCCATCCCTTCCCAGAGACCCAGTACTTC	CASSDRPHPFPETQYF
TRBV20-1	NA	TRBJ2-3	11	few	TGCAGGGCCGTGAGGGGCGATACGCAGTATTTT	CRAVRGDTQYF